These 14 T cell receptor beta chains were all obtained from the same sample, sequenced in a study of human T cells and chemical hapten exposure. Time point here: pre-sensitization, week 0. The treatment was: therapeutic diphenylcyclopropenone sensitization with weekly scalp DPC. TCRdb re-analysed the RACE reads in MiXCR, keeping a single row per CDR3 protein. The sample has about 89,000 distinct CDR3 sequences; approximately 10% are singletons. The sequences come from whole blood, collected in connection with sensitization to the hapten diphenylcyclopropenone (DPC). The receptors stem from a woman aged 55-70 years with alopecia areata. Some clones in this sample may be carry-over from other donors' samples.

In its sample, this clonotype was seen a few times. The gene calls are TRBV10-3 and TRBJ2-3; TRBD2 aligns across 13 bases. CDR1 ENHRY and CDR2 SYGVKD come from the germline V gene. Trimming took 10 bases from V and 2 from J; bases not matched to a gene: 6. CDR3 length: 15 amino acids. CDR3: CATGLAGASTDTQYF. DNA for the CDR3: TGTGCCACAGGACTAGCGGGGGCATCCACAGATACGCAGTATTTT.

This chain links TRBV9 with TRBJ2-7, with D hard to call. The V end lost 2 bases, the J end lost 0 bases, and 0 bases lay between the germline ends. The CDR3 is 11 residues long. Germline values: CDR1 SGDLS, CDR2 YYNGEE. For the CDR3, the DNA is TGTGCCAGCAGCGTCTCCTACGAGCAGTACTTC. Its protein product is CASSVSYEQYF. The whole variable domain, filled in from reference TRBV9 and TRBJ2-7, reads DSGVTQTPKHLITATGQRVTLRCSPRSGDLSVYWYQQSLDQGLQFLIQYYNGEERAKGNILERFSAQQFPDLHSELNLSSLELGDSALYFCASSVSYEQYFGPGTRLTVT.

The rearrangement uses TRBV6-6 and TRBJ2-7; 8 positions match TRBD2. V lost 6 bases to trimming and J lost 0 bases; unmatched junction nucleotides: 7. Per germline, CDR1 MNHNY and CDR2 SVGAGI (reference sequence). The CDR3 loop spans 15 amino acids. The CDR3 sequence: CASRSSGGASYEQYF. For the CDR3, the DNA is TGTGCCAGCAGGTCCAGCGGGGGCGCCTCCTACGAGCAGTACTTC.

There are many counts of this clonotype. This sequence joins TRBV9 and TRBJ2-3; D is ambiguous. V gave up 5 bases and J gave up 8 bases, with 9 bases separating them. CDR1 SGDLS and CDR2 YYNGEE come from the germline V gene. The CDR3 has 11 residues. CDR3 coding DNA: TGTGCCAGCAGTAAGGCCGCTACGCAGTATTTT. Translation gives CASSKAATQYF.

This clonotype was observed at least ten times. The V gene is TRBV18, the J gene TRBJ2-3; 8 positions match TRBD1. Per the germline V gene, CDR1 is KGHSH and CDR2 is LQKENI. After removal of 5 bases from V and 4 bases from J, the junction contained 11 bases not matched to a gene. The CDR3 loop spans 16 amino acids. CDR3 nucleotides: TGTGCCAGCTCAACAGGACAGGGTCTCGGCTCAGATACGCAGTATTTT. Encoded protein: CASSTGQGLGSDTQYF.

This clonotype was observed many times. The chain links TRBV20-1 to TRBJ1-1; D remains ambiguous. Germline CDR1 is DFQATT and CDR2 is SNEGSKA (reference sequence). V lost 4 bases, J lost 4 bases, and 13 bases lay in between. This CDR3 is 13 amino acids long. CDR3 sequence: CSAKAVLGTEAFF. CDR3 coding DNA: TGCAGTGCTAAAGCGGTTTTGGGCACTGAAGCTTTCTTT.

CDR3 DNA sequence: TGTGCCAGCAGTTTGCCCCCAGGACAGCCCCAGCATTTT. Translated: CASSLPPGQPQHF. J is TRBJ1-5 and V is TRBV12-3 or TRBV12-4; D gene uncertain. V lost 3 bases and J 7 bases, leaving 10 bases between the germline ends. The CDR3 has 13 residues.

This clonotype was detected ten times or more. The rearrangement joins TRBV7-8 to TRBJ2-3; D is ambiguous. Germline V CDR1 and CDR2: SGHVS, FQNEAQ. The CDR3 is made up of 12 amino acids. V was clipped by 5 bases and J by 4 bases, with 7 bases between them. Here the CDR3 reads CASSRDPDTQYF. The CDR3 DNA follows: TGTGCCAGCAGCCGAGACCCAGATACGCAGTATTTT.

This clonotype was seen a handful of times. The chain recombines TRBV7-3 with TRBJ2-3, with D hard to call. Trimming stripped 5 bases from V and 3 bases from J, with 15 bases between. CDR1 is SGHTA and CDR2 is FQGTGA in the germline V gene. The CDR3 runs to 15 residues. CDR3 protein: CASSPQGRLTDTQYF. In DNA form, the CDR3 reads TGTGCCAGCAGCCCCCAAGGGCGGCTGACAGATACGCAGTATTTT.

This clonotype appeared many times. V is TRBV7-2 and J is TRBJ1-2; the match to TRBD1 covers 7 bases. Germline V gene data show CDR1 as SGHTA and CDR2 as FQGNSA. This CDR3 has 14 amino acids. J was trimmed by 4 bases and V by 5 bases; bases with no gene match: 7. This chain's CDR3 is CASSPGGSGYGYTF. The CDR3 DNA follows: TGTGCCAGCAGCCCAGGGGGTAGTGGCTATGGCTACACCTTC. The variable domain in full, with the rest retrieved from reference TRBV7-2 and TRBJ1-2, is GAGVSQSPSNKVTEKGKDVELRCDPISGHTALYWYRQSLGQGLEFLIYFQGNSAPDKSGLPSDRFSAERTGGSVSTLTIQRTQQEDSAVYLCASSPGGSGYGYTFGSGTRLTVV.

Comment on this clonotype: A read error may be the cause here, since a much bigger clone is one base away. CDR3 sequence reads: CSAREVTRRKTEAFF. In nucleotides, the CDR3 is TGCAGTGCTAGAGAGGTTACCAGGAGGAAGACTGAAGCTTTCTTT. The rearrangement links TRBV20-1 to TRBJ1-1, with D uncertain. V lost 0 bases to trimming and J lost 5 bases, with 16 bases between them. The V gene's germline CDR1 is DFQATT and CDR2 SNEGSKA (reference sequence). The CDR3 has 15 residues.

This clonotype was seen more than once but under ten times. The genes are TRBV12-3 or TRBV12-4 and TRBJ2-7; 7 bases map to TRBD1. V gave up 11 bases and J gave up 0 bases; unmatched junction bases: 10. This CDR3 contains 14 residues. Here the CDR3 DNA reads TGTGCCTGTCGACGGGACAGTACCTCCTACGAGCAGTACTTC. Its translation: CACRRDSTSYEQYF.

This chain uses TRBV5-1 with TRBJ2-2; D is unclear. The CDR3 loop spans 14 amino acids. CDR1 and CDR2 from the germline V gene are SGHRS and YFSETQ. V shed 3 bases and J shed 6 bases, with 12 bases lying between them. CDR3 DNA sequence: TGCGCCAGCAGCTCCGATAGCTATTCCGGGGAGCTGTTTTTT. This encodes CASSSDSYSGELFF.

Concerning this clonotype: A much larger clone differs from this one at a single base, so this may be a read error. J is TRBJ1-5 and V is TRBV19; D call uncertain. The CDR3 runs 15 residues. The germline CDR1 and CDR2 sequences are LNHDA and SQIVND (reference sequence). The chain's CDR3 is CVSSDRANGNQPQHF. The CDR3 nucleotides read TGTGTCAGTAGTGACCGGGCCAACGGCAATCAGCCCCAGCATTTT.